This TCR beta chain was obtained from a study of cytomegalovirus exposure and HLA in healthy donors. Study-wide results and limits: Cytomegalovirus association was assigned to about 150 TCR beta chains.

All the people who gave samples were healthy bone marrow donors. Germline V gene sequence: CDR1 SGHVS, CDR2 FQNEAQ. CDR3 size: 17 residues. V lost 7 bases to trimming and J lost 2 bases; unmatched junction nucleotides: 9. Vbeta (60) and Jbeta (13) primers were used in the PCR. The table came from immunoSEQ multiplex PCR; TCRdb's copy has only in-frame clones and leaves some out. Here the sample table reports 150,000 to 200,000 clones. A remark on this clone: The antigen is unknown.

Sequences were obtained from PBMCs. This TCR was recovered from a woman under 30 in good health and CMV-seropositive. This chain links TRBV7-8 with TRBJ2-5, with 14 bases aligning to TRBD2. CDR3 nucleotides: TGTGCCAGCATCAAAACTTGGACTAGCGGGAGGCAAGAGACCCAGTACTTC. Amino acids: CASIKTWTSGRQETQYF.